This T cell receptor beta chain was identified in a study of control samples from healthy donors and cancer patients. Trimming pared 2 bases from V and 0 bases from J, leaving 13 bases between. The CDR3 has 16 residues. Germline CDR1 reads MDHEN; CDR2 reads SYDVKM. Using immunoSEQ multiplex PCR, the repertoire was profiled, and TCRdb retains in-frame clones only, with some absent. This table has roughly 120,000 clones, around 91% appearing once. Sequencing was carried out using PBMCs. This chain links TRBV28 with TRBJ2-5; D perhaps matches TRBD1 (7 bases). The sequence was obtained from a woman aged 45-59 years with colorectal cancer. In DNA, the CDR3 is TGTGCCAGCAGTTTAGGGGCAGGGGGGTACCAAGAGACCCAGTACTTC. This codes for CASSLGAGGYQETQYF.